A single sample is the source of the 25 T cell receptor beta chains below, sequenced in a study of blood T cell repertoires in COVID-19. Generated by immunoSEQ multiplex PCR, the TCRdb table keeps only in-frame clones and is missing some. This repertoire shows 200,000 to 250,000 clones, under 90% found once; its top ten account for 3% to 4%. Sequenced sample: PBMCs or T cells enriched from blood (not recorded which). The source is a woman aged 60 to 75 who had recovered from COVID-19.

The rearrangement uses TRBV9 and TRBJ2-2; TRBD2 agrees at 7 bases. Germline loops: CDR1 SGDLS, CDR2 YYNGEE. V shed 6 bases and J 0 bases; nucleotides not matched to a gene: 5. The CDR3 consists of 15 residues. The chain's CDR3 is CASTWEGANTGELFF. For the CDR3, the DNA is TGTGCCAGCACCTGGGAGGGCGCGAACACCGGGGAGCTGTTTTTT.

This clone was seen a single time. V gene TRBV18 combines with J gene TRBJ1-1; D not resolved. Trimming shortened V by 6 bases and J by 1 base, and 9 bases separated the two germline ends. Germline CDR1 is KGHSH and CDR2 is LQKENI. The CDR3 totals 13 residues. Here the CDR3 DNA reads TGTGCCAGCTCTTTTTCAGAGAACACTGAAGCTTTCTTT. Residues: CASSFSENTEAFF.

J is TRBJ1-1 and V is TRBV4-1; maybe TRBD1 (5 bases). Germline loops: CDR1 MGHRA, CDR2 YSYEKL. With 2 bases removed from V and 1 base from J, the gap between germline ends came to 11 bases. This CDR3 has 15 amino acids. The chain's CDR3 is CASSQPRVSNTEAFF. The CDR3 DNA reads as TGCGCCAGCAGCCAACCCAGGGTCTCGAACACTGAAGCTTTCTTT.

The rearrangement uses TRBV10-2 and TRBJ2-7; TRBD2 is a possible D gene (5 bases). V lost 7 bases and J lost 0, with 13 bases in between. Germline values: CDR1 WSHSY, CDR2 SAAADI. This CDR3 is 14 amino acids long. The CDR3 sequence is CASIPVGSSYEQYF. The CDR3 DNA is TGCGCCAGCATCCCGGTTGGGAGCTCCTACGAGCAGTACTTC.

This chain links TRBV6-5 with TRBJ1-2, with 9 bases fitting TRBD1. J gave up 7 bases and V 5 bases, and 5 bases lay outside the gene matches. CDR1 is MNHEY and CDR2 is SVGAGI in the germline V gene. This CDR3 has 13 amino acids. The CDR3: CASSKDRGFGYTF. The CDR3 bases are TGTGCCAGCAGTAAGGACAGGGGATTTGGCTACACCTTC.

This clone occurred a few times. This chain joins TRBV2 and TRBJ2-2; 11 bases are a match to TRBD2. CDR3 size: 17 residues. The J segment lost 3 bases and the V segment lost 3 bases, leaving 6 bases of the junction unmatched. The germline gives CDR1 SNHLY, CDR2 FYNNEI. CDR3 in amino acids: CASSDRLAGGYTGELFF. CDR3 coding DNA: TGTGCCAGCAGTGACAGGCTAGCGGGAGGTTACACCGGGGAGCTGTTTTTT.

The chain joins TRBV3-1 (or the pseudogene TRBV3-2) to TRBJ1-1; weak D call: TRBD1 (5 bases). Trimming stripped 2 bases from V and 6 bases from J, with 13 bases between. This CDR3 region has 14 residues. Per germline, CDR1 LGHDT and CDR2 YNNKEL (reference sequence). The CDR3 reads CASSQRTGVPEAFF. The CDR3 nucleotides read TGTGCCAGCAGCCAACGGACGGGGGTACCTGAAGCTTTCTTT.

This chain links TRBV7-2 with TRBJ2-1; 10 bases align to TRBD2. The CDR3 contains 15 residues. The V gene's germline CDR1 is SGHTA and CDR2 FQGNSA. The V gene end was trimmed by 6 bases and the J gene end by 1 base; junction bases not matched to a gene: 3. CDR3 sequence reads: CASRRTSGSYNEQFF. DNA for the CDR3: TGTGCCAGCAGGCGGACTAGCGGATCCTACAATGAGCAGTTCTTC.

CDR3 sequence reads: CASSILRNDGYTF. The DNA for the CDR3 is TGTGCCAGTAGTATCCTGAGGAACGATGGCTACACCTTC. This chain uses TRBV19 with TRBJ1-2; D remains unclear. In germline, CDR1 is LNHDA, CDR2 SQIVND (reference sequence). CDR3 length: 13 amino acids. Trimming removed 3 bases at V and 6 bases at J, with 11 bases between.

This clone has ten or more counts. The chain carries TRBV6-5 and TRBJ2-7; perhaps TRBD1 as D (6 bases). V lost 7 bases and J 0 bases, leaving 13 bases between the germline ends. CDR1 and CDR2 from the germline V gene are MNHEY and SVGAGI. This CDR3 has 14 residues. CDR3 nucleotide sequence: TGTGCCAGCACCGGACAGCGGAGCTCCTACGAGCAGTACTTC. This encodes CASTGQRSSYEQYF.

In the case of this clone: This sample includes further DNA sequences coding for the same CDR3. The J gene is TRBJ2-5, the V gene TRBV24-1; D is unresolved. Trimming left V 4 bases short and J 4 bases short, with 3 bases between. The CDR3 contains 11 residues. Germline CDR1 is KGHDR and CDR2 is SFDVKD. The CDR3 sequence: CATSDGETQYF. CDR3 sequence (DNA): TGTGCCACCAGTGACGGAGAGACCCAGTACTTC.

The J gene is TRBJ2-7, the V gene TRBV7-6, with 10 nucleotides matching TRBD1. This CDR3 is 16 amino acids long. Losses at the gene ends were 5 bases for V and 6 bases for J; bases not matched to a gene: 13. The germline gives CDR1 SGHVS, CDR2 FNYEAQ. Here the CDR3 DNA reads TGTGCCAGCAGCCGCAGGGAGGGACAGGGGTTTGGCGAGCAGTACTTC. Translated, it gives CASSRREGQGFGEQYF. Looking up the rest from reference TRBV7-6 and TRBJ2-7 gives the full variable domain: GAGVSQSPRYKVTKRGQDVALRCDPISGHVSLYWYRQALGQGPEFLTYFNYEAQQDKSGLPNDRFSAERPEGSISTLTIQRTEQRDSAMYRCASSRREGQGFGEQYFGPGTRLTVT.

The chain joins TRBV7-2 to TRBJ2-5, with D possibly TRBD1 on 7 matching bases. In germline, CDR1 is SGHTA, CDR2 FQGNSA. Trimming removed 1 base from V and 5 bases from J, with 14 bases in between. The CDR3 covers 15 residues. CDR3 residues: CASSLDQGDWETQYF. Here the CDR3 DNA reads TGTGCCAGCAGCTTAGATCAGGGGGACTGGGAGACCCAGTACTTC.

The chain carries TRBV12-3 or TRBV12-4 and TRBJ1-2; D unclear. The CDR3 totals 13 residues. V dropped 8 bases and J dropped 2 bases, with 12 bases sitting between them. CDR3 loop: CASERSSNYGYTF. Written as DNA, the CDR3 is TGTGCCAGCGAGAGGAGCAGCAACTATGGCTACACCTTC.

This chain connects TRBV2 to TRBJ1-1; 8 bases are a match to TRBD1. The V gene's germline CDR1 is SNHLY and CDR2 FYNNEI. This CDR3 region has 14 residues. The V gene end was trimmed by 3 bases and the J gene end by 4 bases; junction bases not matched to a gene: 4. Written as DNA, the CDR3 is TGTGCCAGCAGTGACAGGGGGCGAGGCACTGAAGCTTTCTTT. Protein product: CASSDRGRGTEAFF.

This clone appeared a single time. V usage is TRBV19 and J usage is TRBJ2-2; D possibly corresponds to TRBD2 (6 bases). Deletions cut 5 bases from V and 6 bases from J, with 16 bases between. The germline V gene encodes CDR1 LNHDA and CDR2 SQIVND (reference sequence). The CDR3 consists of 15 residues. CDR3 sequence (DNA): TGTGCCAGTAGTCCCCGGGAGCGGGTATCCGGGGAGCTGTTTTTT. It codes for CASSPRERVSGELFF.

This clone has only a few counts. The J gene is TRBJ1-1, the V gene TRBV19; D ambiguous. V dropped 1 base and J dropped 0 bases, with 15 bases sitting between them. Germline assignment: CDR1 LNHDA and CDR2 SQIVND (reference sequence). The CDR3 has 17 residues. The CDR3 DNA sequence: TGTGCCAGTAGTATAGGGGTTAAACAGCTAATGAACACTGAAGCTTTCTTT. It codes for CASSIGVKQLMNTEAFF.

CDR3 bases: TGTGCCAGCAGCCCGGACAGCGGCTATGGCTACACCTTC. Its translation is CASSPDSGYGYTF. This rearrangement joins TRBV7-9 to TRBJ1-2; TRBD1 might be the D (6 bases). Per germline, CDR1 SEHNR and CDR2 FQNEAQ (reference sequence). This CDR3 has 13 amino acids. Trimming removed 5 bases from V and 4 bases from J, with 11 bases in between.

The CDR3 coding sequence is TGTGCCAGCAGTCCAGCGACAGGGCGCTCTGGGGCCAACGTCCTGACTTTC. It translates to CASSPATGRSGANVLTF. The gene calls are TRBV27 and TRBJ2-6; 7 nucleotides line up with TRBD1. Germline values: CDR1 MNHEY, CDR2 SMNVEV (reference sequence). The CDR3 totals 17 residues. V trimming: 5 bases; J trimming: 0 bases; junction bases outside the gene matches: 7.

This clone was detected a few times. V is TRBV11-2 and J is TRBJ2-7; the D is unclear. Trimming took 0 bases from V and 0 from J, leaving 6 bases between them. From germline, CDR1 is SGHAT and CDR2 FQNNGV. The CDR3 length is 14 residues. CDR3 in DNA: TGTGCCAGCAGCTTAGAATATAGCTCCTACGAGCAGTACTTC. It yields the protein CASSLEYSSYEQYF.

This clone was recorded a few times. The genes are TRBV9 and TRBJ1-3; 7 nucleotides agree with TRBD1. In germline, CDR1 is SGDLS, CDR2 YYNGEE. CDR3 length equals 15 residues. With 4 bases clipped from V and 4 bases from J, the junction kept 8 bases outside the gene matches. As DNA, the CDR3 is TGTGCCAGCAGCCCTTTGACAGGGTGGGGAAACACCATATATTTT. Its protein product is CASSPLTGWGNTIYF.

The chain employs TRBV2 and TRBJ1-4, with TRBD1 matching 9 bases. With V trimmed by 3 bases and J by 16 bases, 15 bases remained unmatched. The CDR3 length is 15 residues. Germline CDR1 SNHLY, CDR2 FYNNEI. CDR3 sequence: CASSDTNGKSGQGFF. Written as DNA, the CDR3 is TGTGCCAGCAGTGATACTAATGGGAAATCGGGACAGGGGTTTTTT.

The chain is built from TRBV20-1 and TRBJ2-3, with a possible D match to TRBD2 (5 bases). The CDR3 is 11 amino acids. Trimming stripped 7 bases from V and 0 bases from J, with 5 bases between. Germline V gene lookup returns CDR1 DFQATT and CDR2 SNEGSKA (reference sequence). The CDR3 sequence is CSGESTDTQYF. CDR3 nucleotides: TGCAGTGGGGAGAGCACAGATACGCAGTATTTT.

The chain carries TRBV10-2 and TRBJ2-5; 7 positions match TRBD1. Germline assignment: CDR1 WSHSY and CDR2 SAAADI. With 6 bases clipped from V and 1 base from J, the junction kept 8 bases outside the gene matches. This CDR3 comprises 15 residues. CDR3 bases: TGCGCCAGCAGATCTACAGGGGAATCCCAAGAGACCCAGTACTTC. It codes for CASRSTGESQETQYF.

The CDR3 DNA follows: TGTGCCAGCAGCCAAGAGTCTAACAGGGGTAATACTGGAAACACCATATATTTT. Protein: CASSQESNRGNTGNTIYF. The chain carries TRBV3-1 (or the pseudogene TRBV3-2) and TRBJ1-3; 7 bases match TRBD1. The CDR3 is 18 residues long. After removal of 0 bases from V and 2 bases from J, the junction contained 10 bases not matched to a gene. Germline V gives CDR1 LGHDT, CDR2 YNNKEL (reference sequence).